What follows is one T cell receptor beta chain and its context. The CDR3 runs 13 residues. Trimming cost V 1 base and J 3 bases, with 6 bases left between them. The sample belongs to a study of blood T cell repertoires in COVID-19. Study-wide context: The samples span acute and convalescent COVID-19 from the United States, Italy and Spain. Sample material is recorded as cDNA or gDNA derived from T cells, B-cell-depleted T cells, or PBMCs.

Authors' processing steps: Reference gene primer amplification in the assay estimated nucleated cell counts. Assay: immunoSEQ multiplex PCR; the TCRdb copy retains only in-frame clones and omits some. The V and J calls and the clone size are those of that table, but D and trimming were determined from the DNA. The sample yields approximately 260,000 clones, over 80% seen once. Researchers sorted participants into cohorts using their self-reported clinical history. This chain connects TRBV12-3 or TRBV12-4 to TRBJ1-2; no clear D. This TCR derives from a woman under 30 who had recovered from COVID-19. Sequencing was performed on PBMCs or T cells enriched from blood (not recorded which). As DNA, the CDR3 is TGTGCCAGCAGTTTAGACGAGGACTATGGCTACACCTTC. Translation: CASSLDEDYGYTF.